This T cell receptor beta chain stems from a study of shared clonotypes between healthy human individuals (dated by TCRdb to the early 2020s). Some background on the complete study: The cohort included three men and two women between 18 and 49 years of age. For each donor, three plates each were used for CD4 naive and CD4 memory, two plates were used for CD8 naive, and one plate was used for CD8 memory. To estimate repertoire size and how much clonotype sharing occurs between individuals, the study deeply sequenced the blood TCR repertoires of several healthy adults. To increase sequencing depth and limit assay-specific biases, different laboratories used diverse techniques to prepare libraries and sequence TCR repertoires. Between about 0.8 and 9 billion PBMCs per donor were obtained by leukapheresis. General study outcomes and caveats: Incomplete sequencing was indicated by rarefaction of sorted-subset datasets, despite the large sequencing depth. Estimated clonotype richness was generally larger for naive than for memory subsets. The genetic and exposure-history diversity represented was limited by the small number of donors. Clonotypes shared by all four sorted-subset donors showed higher generation probabilities than non-shared clonotypes. Across a few donors, 5% to 6% of naive CD4, more than 3% of naive CD8, around 2.1% of memory CD4, and roughly 0.41% of memory CD8 clonotypes were shared. Pairwise subsampling indicated that sequencing depth was expected to affect the degree of clonotype sharing among donors. Sampling was restricted to blood, and TCR repertoires in tissue are likely to differ from TCR repertoires in blood.

Comments on this clone: The target of this receptor is not known. Qualities for individual bases were not recorded, and no much larger clone is one base off.

Using the deep immunoSEQ assay, multiplex PCR amplified TCR CDR3 regions from genomic DNA. Extracted genomic DNA from each cell subset was distributed evenly across all wells of several immunoSEQ 96-well plates, and each plate was treated as a replicate. Each replicate PCR for sorted subsets received 150 to 250 ng genomic DNA, equal to about 30,000 T cell genomes. Purified libraries were measured with a Qubit 3.0 fluorometer, size-checked on a Bioanalyzer 2100, and measured again with the KAPA Library Quantification kit. Every immunoSEQ 96-well plate was sequenced on a dedicated single-read 150-cycle Illumina NextSeq 550 flow cell. The study's processing was this. Because the immunoSEQ output held only junctional sequences and lacked quality scores, the filtering could not match the filtering applied to full-length reads. Sequences were annotated with PyIR, a Python wrapper for IgBLAST v1.9, and V/J genes and CDR3 were assigned using IMGT germline references. Reads with weak V/J assignments (E-value above 1e-6), missing CDR3, stop codons, out-of-frame junctions, or ambiguous translated residues were removed. A V3J clonotype was defined by an identical inferred V gene, J gene, and CDR3 amino acid sequence. The percentage overlap between two repertoires was calculated by dividing the number of shared unique clonotypes by the size of the smaller repertoire. Three approaches were used to assess repertoire richness: RTK rarefaction, the Chao1 estimator, and Recon v2.1 estimates of unobserved clonotypes. For all TCRbeta clonotypes obtained by the gDNA method from a handful of donors, generation probabilities were computed with OLGA. TCRdb took over this immuneACCESS table, retaining in-frame rearrangements with V and J assigned. Such tables are incomplete; in checked studies, under half of the missing clones stem from an unresolved V gene, and the remainder is unexplained. The D gene and trimming were derived from the DNA, and the V and J assignments and clone size from that table. Recorded for this sample are some 2.3 million clones; 93% of them occurred a single time. The ten most abundant clones make up approximately 0.4% of the sample.

Germline trimming amounts to 4 bases on V and 3 bases on J, with 12 as the count of junction bases outside the gene matches. Spanning cysteine to phenylalanine, the CDR3 consists of 16 amino acids. The sequence is cut down to CDR3 DNA, 48 bases in frame from base 1. CDR1 and CDR2 are drawn from the germline V gene: SGHDT, YYEEEE. The donors were healthy, HIV-negative adults who had no recently reported acute infections or vaccinations. Only Caucasian adults living in Nashville, Tennessee, USA were represented among the donors. CD4+ T cells were enriched by magnetic negative selection, after which naive cells were positively selected on CD45RA and the negative fraction was taken as the memory subset. Blood was obtained by leukapheresis, after which PBMCs were separated by Ficoll-Histopaque density gradient centrifugation and cryopreserved in liquid nitrogen vapor phase. Analytical flow cytometry was used to check the purity and quantity of each magnetically sorted T cell population. Genomic DNA was isolated from every sorted fraction and measured by UV absorbance on a Nanodrop 2000c.

Source material: naive CD4+ T cells from PBMCs. The cell subset or site label, as the study defines it: CD45RA+ positively selected. The chain joins TRBV5-6 to TRBJ2-7, with 8 junctional bases fitting TRBD2. This sequence was found in a man between 18 and 35 years old in good health. Some clones in this sample may be carry-over from other donors' samples. CDR3 region: CASSRAGDSHFYEQYF. The nucleotide sequence is given as TGTGCCAGCAGCCGAGCGGGGGACTCACACTTCTACGAGCAGTACTTC.